The 13 T cell receptor beta chains given below trace back to one sample, sequenced in a study of PD-1 blockade in mismatch repair-deficient tumors. TCRdb's copy holds only in-frame clones and misses some; the assay was immunoSEQ multiplex PCR. The sample carries tens of thousands of clones, about 76% recorded once. The sequenced sample was peripheral blood, obtained 4 weeks after starting pembrolizumab. These receptors were taken from an adult with mismatch repair-deficient cancer.

The chain combines TRBV5-8 with TRBJ1-2; the D gene is possibly TRBD1 (6 bases). The germline CDR1 and CDR2 sequences are SGHTS and YDEGEE. V dropped 4 bases and J dropped 4 bases, with 17 bases sitting between them. The CDR3 is 15 residues long. CDR3 amino acids: CASSPQVRGGYGYTF. In nucleotides, the CDR3 is TGTGCCAGCAGCCCCCAAGTGAGAGGGGGCTATGGCTACACCTTC. Looking up the rest from reference TRBV5-8 and TRBJ1-2 gives the full variable domain: EAGVTQSPTHLIKTRGQQATLRCSPISGHTSVYWYQQALGLGLQFLLWYDEGEERNRGNFPPRFSGRQFPNYSSELNVNALELEDSALYLCASSPQVRGGYGYTFGSGTRLTVV.

The rearrangement joins TRBV7-2 to TRBJ1-2; the D is unclear. With 2 bases removed from V and 4 bases from J, the gap between germline ends came to 5 bases. The CDR3 covers 12 residues. Germline loops: CDR1 SGHTA, CDR2 FQGNSA. CDR3 sequence: CASSLYSYGYTF. The DNA of the CDR3 is TGTGCCAGCAGCTTATACAGCTATGGCTACACCTTC.

This clone was seen a handful of times. The CDR3 DNA sequence: TGTGCCAGCAGGGGAGGGGGGACTAGCGGGAGTAGCACTGGGGCCAACGTCCTGACTTTC. Translated: CASRGGGTSGSSTGANVLTF. The chain combines TRBV2 with TRBJ2-6, with 14 bases aligning to TRBD2. V shed 6 bases, J shed 2 bases, and the junction held 12 bases outside the gene matches. The CDR3 consists of 20 residues. The V gene's germline CDR1 is SNHLY and CDR2 FYNNEI.

This clone occurred once. The V call is TRBV7-8, the J call TRBJ2-7, with TRBD2 as a possible D gene (6 bases). The CDR3 has 19 residues. Germline V gene sequence: CDR1 SGHVS, CDR2 FQNEAQ. Trimming removed 1 base at V and 0 bases at J, with 22 bases between. In nucleotides, the CDR3 is TGTGCCAGCAGCTTAGAGTTTCTCCTAGCGCCTCTCTACTCCTACGAGCAGTACTTC. Protein: CASSLEFLLAPLYSYEQYF.

This clone was observed a single time. J is TRBJ2-2 and V is TRBV7-8; D is possibly TRBD1 (6 bases). Germline CDR1 and CDR2: SGHVS and FQNEAQ. Trimming shortened V by 1 base and J by 0 bases, and 9 bases separated the two germline ends. The CDR3 is 16 residues long. The CDR3 DNA reads as TGTGCCAGCAGCTTAGTAGGACAGCCGAACACCGGGGAGCTGTTTTTT. Its translation is CASSLVGQPNTGELFF.

This chain connects TRBV6-5 to TRBJ2-5; TRBD1 agrees at 8 bases. CDR1 and CDR2 (germline): MNHEY, SVGAGI. The CDR3 sequence is 16 residues long. The J segment lost 2 bases and the V segment lost 4 bases, leaving 9 bases of the junction unmatched. Here the CDR3 DNA reads TGTGCCAGCAGTTCCCGGACAGGGACAATGCAAGAGACCCAGTACTTC. Translated: CASSSRTGTMQETQYF.

The chain couples TRBV19 to TRBJ2-3, with D possibly TRBD1 on 5 matching bases. V was pared by 3 bases and J by 4 bases, with 11 bases between. The germline gives CDR1 LNHDA, CDR2 SQIVND (reference sequence). CDR3 length: 14 amino acids. CDR3 region: CASSISGLADTQYF. The CDR3 region has the DNA TGTGCCAGTAGTATCTCAGGGTTGGCAGATACGCAGTATTTT.

The chain links TRBV30 to TRBJ2-7; 16 bases agree with TRBD2. V shed 2 bases, J shed 5 bases, and the junction held 9 bases outside the gene matches. Germline loops: CDR1 GTSNPN, CDR2 SVGIG (reference sequence). The CDR3 spans 17 residues. The chain's CDR3 is CAWSSGTSGRARNEQYF. The CDR3 DNA reads as TGTGCCTGGAGTAGTGGGACTAGCGGGAGGGCCCGGAACGAGCAGTACTTC.

The chain carries TRBV4-3 and TRBJ1-2; a weak D match, TRBD1 (5 bases). Germline CDR1 reads LGHNA; CDR2 reads YSLEER. Trimming removed 2 bases at V and 3 bases at J, with 13 bases between. The length of the CDR3 is 15 residues. CDR3 amino acids: CASSQKIEQDYGYTF. The CDR3 DNA follows: TGCGCCAGCAGCCAAAAGATAGAACAGGACTATGGCTACACCTTC.

The chain carries TRBV4-3 and TRBJ2-3; tentatively, D is TRBD2 (6 bases). The germline V and J ends were trimmed by 1 base and 4 bases, with 9 bases remaining between them. The germline V gene encodes CDR1 LGHNA and CDR2 YSLEER. The CDR3 covers 14 residues. The CDR3 reads CASSQGGAADTQYF. The CDR3 region has the DNA TGCGCCAGCAGCCAAGGCGGGGCGGCAGATACGCAGTATTTT.

V usage is TRBV7-9 and J usage is TRBJ2-1; D uncertain. The CDR3 is 12 residues long. Germline values: CDR1 SEHNR, CDR2 FQNEAQ (reference sequence). V was pared by 5 bases and J by 9 bases, with 11 bases between. The CDR3 DNA follows: TGTGCCAGCAGCCCCCTCGAGGCTGAGCAGTTCTTC. Its translation: CASSPLEAEQFF.

The rearrangement links TRBV5-1 to TRBJ2-7, with 7 bases matching TRBD1. This CDR3 contains 13 residues. J gave up 5 bases and V 2 bases, and 4 bases lay outside the gene matches. The V gene's germline CDR1 is SGHRS and CDR2 YFSETQ. Here the CDR3 reads CASSFDRVNEQYF. The DNA of the CDR3 is TGCGCCAGCAGCTTCGACAGGGTAAACGAGCAGTACTTC.

This chain uses TRBV11-1 with TRBJ2-1; D may be TRBD1 (5 bases). This CDR3 has 15 residues. Germline-derived CDR1 and CDR2 are SGHAT and FQDESV (reference sequence). Trimming shortened V by 5 bases and J by 6 bases, and 17 bases separated the two germline ends. The CDR3 here is CASSPSGFVSNEQFF. For the CDR3, the DNA is TGTGCCAGCAGCCCTTCAGGGTTCGTTAGCAATGAGCAGTTCTTC. The full variable domain, in which reference TRBV11-1 and TRBJ2-1 provide the parts outside the CDR3, is EAEVAQSPRYKITEKSQAVAFWCDPISGHATLYWYRQILGQGPELLVQFQDESVVDDSQLPKDRFSAERLKGVDSTLKIQPAELGDSAMYLCASSPSGFVSNEQFFGPGTRLTVL.